Described below is a single T cell receptor (beta chain) sequence and its context. As yet, its antigen is unknown. These data are taken from a study of yellow fever vaccine responses in identical twins. The study, taken as a whole, reports: The T cell response to vaccination in identical twins was reportedly partly convergent and partly personalized.

Germline assignment: CDR1 LGHNA and CDR2 YNFKEQ. V dropped 4 bases and J dropped 1; count of bases not matched to a gene: 15. CDR3 length: 18 amino acids. MiXCR, applied by TCRdb to the RT-PCR reads, yields one record per CDR3 protein. Altogether more than 850 distinct CDR3 sequences are present, 65% to 85% being singletons, with the ten largest covering 6% to 7%. The chain is built from TRBV4-2 and TRBJ1-1, with 7 bases aligning to TRBD1. The sample here was T cells from blood (PBMCs), unsorted or a sorted subset (not recorded which), taken before or after yellow fever vaccination (not recorded which). The source is a woman under 30 who received the yellow fever vaccine. As DNA, the CDR3 is TGTGCCAGCAGCCCGCGACAGGGATCCCAACTCTCGAACACTGAAGCTTTCTTT. This gives the protein CASSPRQGSQLSNTEAFF.